One and the same sample provided the 30 T cell receptor beta chains below, sequenced in a study of immune reconstitution after stem cell transplant in scleroderma. TCRdb re-called the RT-PCR reads with MiXCR, one entry per CDR3 protein. The profile shows roughly 2,800 distinct CDR3 sequences, 3.6% of them singletons. Sampling was carried out before or after autologous hematopoietic stem cell transplantation (not recorded which). The receptors originated from a human donor with systemic sclerosis.

By sample share, this clonotype is medium-sized. CDR3 in DNA: TGTGCCAGCAGAGGATCGGTGGGTGGAGCCGGGGAGCTGTTTTTT. This codes for CASRGSVGGAGELFF. The chain uses TRBV27 and TRBJ2-2; the D is unclear. Looked up from germline, CDR1 is MNHEY and CDR2 is SMNVEV (reference sequence). The CDR3 loop spans 15 amino acids. V lost 6 bases to trimming and J lost 6 bases, with 17 bases between them.

Judged by abundance, this clonotype is medium-sized. The genes are TRBV15 and TRBJ2-1; TRBD1 matches 8 bases. CDR1 is LNHNV, CDR2 YYDKDF, per germline (reference sequence). Unmatched junction bases numbered 6, after V lost 4 bases and J lost 4 bases. The CDR3 is 15 residues long. The CDR3 region is CATSNRDRNYNEQFF. Here the CDR3 DNA reads TGTGCCACCAGCAACCGGGACAGGAATTACAATGAGCAGTTCTTC.

This clonotype is judged medium-sized. CDR3 sequence (DNA): TGCAGTGCTAGTACGACACACTCAAGCAATCAGCCCCAGCATTTT. Translating it yields CSASTTHSSNQPQHF. The chain joins TRBV20-1 to TRBJ1-5, with no clear D. CDR1 DFQATT and CDR2 SNEGSKA come from the germline V gene (reference sequence). Between the trimmed V and J ends, which lost 3 bases and 1 base, there was a span of 13 bases. The CDR3 covers 15 residues.

In its sample, this clonotype is medium-sized. The chain recombines TRBV7-6 with TRBJ2-5; D call uncertain. Germline V CDR1 and CDR2: SGHVS, FNYEAQ. V was pared by 0 bases and J by 4 bases, with 18 bases between. The CDR3 spans 17 residues. CDR3 nucleotides: TGTGCCAGCAGCTTAGCGAATCGGTGGCTCCTGGGAGAGACCCAGTACTTC. Encoded protein: CASSLANRWLLGETQYF.

This clonotype ranks as medium-sized. The chain has TRBV5-1 and TRBJ1-1; D possibly corresponds to TRBD1 (5 bases). V was clipped by 0 bases and J by 1 base, with 10 bases between them. The CDR3 totals 15 residues. Germline V gene data show CDR1 as SGHRS and CDR2 as YFSETQ. CDR3 sequence: CASSLGGRENTEAFF. The CDR3 nucleotides read TGCGCCAGCAGCTTGGGGGGACGGGAGAACACTGAAGCTTTCTTT. Full variable domain (outside the CDR3, taken from reference TRBV5-1 and TRBJ1-1): KAGVTQTPRYLIKTRGQQVTLSCSPISGHRSVSWYQQTPGQGLQFLFEYFSETQRNKGNFPGRFSGRQFSNSRSEMNVSTLELGDSALYLCASSLGGRENTEAFFGQGTRLTVV.

This clonotype counts as medium-sized. The genes are TRBV29-1 and TRBJ1-2; D call uncertain. The CDR3 contains 12 residues. V was pared by 3 bases and J by 4 bases, with 9 bases between. Germline V gene sequence: CDR1 SQVTM, CDR2 ANQGSEA. CDR3 in DNA: TGCAGCGTTGACTTTTCTCGCTATGGCTACACCTTC. It encodes CSVDFSRYGYTF.

By sample fraction, this clonotype is medium-sized. The chain links TRBV7-3 to TRBJ2-1, with no clear D. V was shortened by 2 bases and J by 0 bases, with 8 bases between the two germline ends. The CDR3 totals 15 residues. Germline CDR1 reads SGHTA; CDR2 reads FQGTGA. The CDR3 is CASSLLVSSYNEQFF. The CDR3 coding sequence is TGTGCCAGCAGCTTACTAGTTAGCTCCTACAATGAGCAGTTCTTC.

This clonotype showed up just a few times. This may be a read error: a much more frequent sequence differs by one nucleotide. The J gene is TRBJ2-7, the V gene TRBV7-8; 8 bases map to TRBD1. Per the germline V gene, CDR1 is SGHVS and CDR2 is FQNEAQ. This CDR3 spans 15 amino acids. The CDR3: CAGSADRDPTYEQYF. CDR3 DNA: TGTGCCGGCAGCGCGGACAGGGACCCTACCTACGAGCAGTACTTC.

By share, this clonotype ranks as medium-sized. The chain uses TRBV20-1 and TRBJ1-1; no clear D gene. CDR1 is DFQATT and CDR2 is SNEGSKA in the germline V gene (reference sequence). There are 13 residues in the CDR3. V shed 1 base and J shed 6 bases, with 12 bases lying between them. The CDR3 nucleotides are TGCAGTGCTAGAGGGGAGGGTAGGTCTGAAGCTTTCTTT. Translation: CSARGEGRSEAFF.

In its sample, this clonotype ranks as medium-sized. The CDR3 sequence is CSVETGTQYF. CDR3 sequence (DNA): TGCAGCGTTGAGACAGGAACGCAGTATTTT. V and J are TRBV29-1 and TRBJ2-3, with TRBD1 as a possible D gene (6 bases). Trimming took off 3 bases at V and 9 bases at J, with 7 bases between the two ends. The length of the CDR3 is 10 residues. Per germline, CDR1 SQVTM and CDR2 ANQGSEA.

By share, this clonotype counts as medium-sized. The chain couples TRBV20-1 to TRBJ1-1; D ambiguous. V lost 3 bases and J 3 bases, leaving 14 bases between the germline ends. The germline gives CDR1 DFQATT, CDR2 SNEGSKA (reference sequence). This CDR3 comprises 14 residues. This CDR3 reads CSASPGVGDTEAFF. The CDR3 DNA reads TGCAGTGCTAGTCCGGGCGTTGGGGACACTGAAGCTTTCTTT.

This clonotype ranks as medium-sized. The CDR3: CSARTAGILWEQYF. CDR3 coding DNA: TGCAGTGCTAGGACGGCAGGTATATTGTGGGAGCAGTACTTC. The chain links TRBV20-1 to TRBJ2-7; D ambiguous. Germline values: CDR1 DFQATT, CDR2 SNEGSKA (reference sequence). CDR3 length equals 14 residues. V lost 3 bases, J lost 7 bases, and 19 bases lay in between.

This clonotype is labeled medium-sized. The chain links TRBV7-8 to TRBJ2-2; D perhaps matches TRBD2 (6 bases). From germline, CDR1 is SGHVS and CDR2 FQNEAQ. This CDR3 has 17 amino acids. Trimming removed 4 bases at V and 0 bases at J, with 15 bases between. CDR3 in DNA: TGTGCCAGCAGCTACCGCGGCGGGGCGACGAACACCGGGGAGCTGTTTTTT. Encoded protein: CASSYRGGATNTGELFF. The full variable domain, in which reference TRBV7-8 and TRBJ2-2 provide the parts outside the CDR3, is GAGVSQSPRYKVAKRGQDVALRCDPISGHVSLFWYQQALGQGPEFLTYFQNEAQLDKSGLPSDRFFAERPEGSVSTLKIQRTQQEDSAVYLCASSYRGGATNTGELFFGEGSRLTVL.

As for this clonotype: A read error may explain this, as a much larger clone is one base away. This sequence joins TRBV7-8 and TRBJ1-6, with TRBD1 matching 7 bases. CDR1 is SGHVS and CDR2 is FQNEAQ in the germline V gene. The CDR3 consists of 16 residues. The J segment lost 5 bases and the V segment lost 1 base, leaving 5 bases of the junction unmatched. CDR3 in DNA: TGTGCCAGCAGCTTAGGCCCCGGGACAGATAATTCACCCCTCCACTTT. Encoded protein: CASSLGPGTDNSPLHF.

This clonotype is medium-sized. This chain uses TRBV20-1 with TRBJ2-3; the D is unclear. The CDR3 runs 14 residues. Between the trimmed V and J ends, which lost 3 bases and 5 bases, there was a span of 15 bases. Germline V CDR1 and CDR2: DFQATT, SNEGSKA (reference sequence). CDR3: CSASAGLSGDTQYF. The DNA for the CDR3 is TGCAGTGCTAGTGCCGGGCTCTCTGGAGATACGCAGTATTTT.

This chain joins TRBV6-2 or TRBV6-3 and TRBJ1-6, with 11 positions matching TRBD1. This CDR3 is 13 amino acids long. The germline CDR1 and CDR2 sequences are MNHEY and SVGEGT. Unmatched junction bases numbered 5, after V lost 7 bases and J lost 12 bases. CDR3 DNA: TGTGCCAGCATCCGGACAGGGGGCGAACCCCTCCACTTT. It specifies CASIRTGGEPLHF.

This clonotype has more than one count but fewer than ten. The rearrangement links TRBV28 to TRBJ2-7, with a tentative D call TRBD1 (5 bases). From germline, CDR1 is MDHEN and CDR2 SYDVKM. V lost 5 bases to trimming and J lost 2 bases, with 16 bases between them. The CDR3 loop spans 15 amino acids. In nucleotides, the CDR3 is TGTGCCAGCAGTCCTCAGGGAAGGCCCCCCTACGAGCAGTACTTC. It yields the protein CASSPQGRPPYEQYF.

This clonotype counts as medium-sized (0.01 to 0.1%). The V and J genes are TRBV11-2 and TRBJ2-3; D is unclear. The length of the CDR3 is 11 residues. V was cut by 2 bases and J by 4 bases, with 1 base left in between. The germline CDR1 and CDR2 sequences are SGHAT and FQNNGV. The CDR3 reads CASSLPDTQYF. DNA of the CDR3: TGTGCCAGCAGCTTACCAGATACGCAGTATTTT.

This clonotype ranks as medium-sized. V gene TRBV7-9 combines with J gene TRBJ1-2; maybe TRBD1 (6 bases). This CDR3 is 14 amino acids long. V lost 2 bases, J lost 8 bases, and 15 bases lay in between. CDR1 SEHNR and CDR2 FQNEAQ come from the germline V gene (reference sequence). In DNA, the CDR3 is TGTGCCAGCAGCTTACCCACCGACGGGGGCGGCTACACCTTC. Protein sequence: CASSLPTDGGGYTF. Filled out from reference TRBV7-9 and TRBJ1-2, the complete variable domain reads DTGVSQNPRHKITKRGQNVTFRCDPISEHNRLYWYRQTLGQGPEFLTYFQNEAQLEKSRLLSDRFSAERPKGSFSTLEIQRTEQGDSAMYLCASSLPTDGGGYTFGSGTRLTVV.

This clonotype is medium-sized by share. This sequence joins TRBV6-6 and TRBJ1-2, with TRBD1 identical over 7 bases. The germline gives CDR1 MNHNY, CDR2 SVGAGI (reference sequence). The junction had 8 bases not matched to a gene; V was cut back by 7 bases and J by 6 bases. The CDR3 covers 13 residues. The CDR3: CASKLRGEDGYTF. As DNA, the CDR3 is TGTGCCAGCAAACTCAGGGGGGAGGATGGCTACACCTTC.

This clonotype is judged medium-sized (0.01 to 0.1%). The chain couples TRBV12-3 or TRBV12-4 to TRBJ1-5, with D tentatively TRBD1 (5 bases). V dropped 7 bases and J dropped 0 bases, with 13 bases sitting between them. The CDR3 runs 15 residues. CDR3 protein: CASTRAGGSNQPQHF. The CDR3 nucleotides read TGTGCCAGCACCCGGGCCGGGGGTAGCAATCAGCCCCAGCATTTT.

In this sample, this clonotype is medium-sized. The chain carries TRBV28 and TRBJ1-4, with 9 nucleotides matching TRBD1. J gave up 4 bases and V 5 bases, and 5 bases lay outside the gene matches. Per germline, CDR1 MDHEN and CDR2 SYDVKM. This CDR3 comprises 15 residues. The CDR3 spells CASSRRDRDNEKLFF. CDR3 coding DNA: TGTGCCAGCAGTAGAAGGGACAGGGATAATGAAAAACTGTTTTTT. The full variable domain, rest sourced from reference TRBV28 and TRBJ1-4, is DVKVTQSSRYLVKRTGEKVFLECVQDMDHENMFWYRQDPGLGLRLIYFSYDVKMKEKGDIPEGYSVSREKKERFSLILESASTNQTSMYLCASSRRDRDNEKLFFGSGTQLSVL.

This clonotype counts as medium-sized. V and J are TRBV7-2 and TRBJ2-7; D might be TRBD2 (5 bases). This CDR3 comprises 13 residues. Trimming pared 5 bases from V and 9 bases from J, leaving 17 bases between. Germline assignment: CDR1 SGHTA and CDR2 FQGNSA. CDR3 nucleotide sequence: TGTGCCAGCAGCCCGACTGAAGGCGGAGGGCAGTACTTC. This gives the protein CASSPTEGGGQYF.

This clonotype qualifies as medium-sized. The V call is TRBV3-1, the J call TRBJ2-3; 9 nucleotides line up with TRBD1. J gave up 5 bases and V 9 bases, and 9 bases lay outside the gene matches. Germline assignment: CDR1 LGHDT and CDR2 YNNKEL (reference sequence). The CDR3 has 14 residues. CDR3 bases: TGTGCCAGTAGATGGACAGGGGCGGGAGATACGCAGTATTTT. Protein: CASRWTGAGDTQYF.

This clonotype is labeled medium-sized (0.01 to 0.1%). This chain uses TRBV7-2 with TRBJ1-1; weak D call: TRBD1 (5 bases). Per the germline V gene, CDR1 is SGHTA and CDR2 is FQGNSA. The germline V and J ends were trimmed by 2 bases and 4 bases, with 11 bases remaining between them. The CDR3 extends over 14 amino acids. CDR3 in DNA: TGTGCCAGCAGCTTAATATCAGGGTTCACTGAAGCTTTCTTT. This codes for CASSLISGFTEAFF.

In its sample, this clonotype ranks as medium-sized (0.01 to 0.1%). This sequence joins TRBV5-1 and TRBJ2-5; D is unclear. V lost 0 bases to trimming and J lost 5 bases, with 14 bases between them. This CDR3 has 15 amino acids. Germline CDR1 is SGHRS and CDR2 is YFSETQ. CDR3 residues: CASSLVVTAAETQYF. The CDR3 region has the DNA TGCGCCAGCAGCTTGGTCGTGACGGCAGCGGAGACCCAGTACTTC.

By share, this clonotype ranks as medium-sized. The chain employs TRBV12-3 or TRBV12-4 and TRBJ2-5; no clear D. The germline V and J ends were trimmed by 5 bases and 5 bases, with 18 bases remaining between them. The CDR3 covers 15 residues. CDR3 in DNA: TGTGCCAGCAGTGATCCTATGCGTGGGCCGGAGACCCAGTACTTC. Protein sequence: CASSDPMRGPETQYF.

This clonotype is labeled as medium-sized (0.01 to 0.1%). The V gene is TRBV5-1, the J gene TRBJ2-1; D perhaps matches TRBD2 (6 bases). V lost 2 bases and J 3 bases, leaving 12 bases between the germline ends. The CDR3 contains 15 residues. Per the germline V gene, CDR1 is SGHRS and CDR2 is YFSETQ. The CDR3 loop is CASSLSTGSYNEQFF. CDR3 in DNA: TGCGCCAGCAGCTTAAGCACCGGGAGCTACAATGAGCAGTTCTTC.

Turning to this clonotype: This may be a read error, as it is one base from a much larger clone. The CDR3 carries no conserved terminal phenylalanine or tryptophan, so it likely arises from a read error. J is TRBJ1-2 and V is TRBV7-6; D might be TRBD1 (5 bases). The germline V and J ends were trimmed by 5 bases and 5 bases, with 12 bases remaining between them. The CDR3 length is 13 residues. The V gene's germline CDR1 is SGHVS and CDR2 FNYEAQ. In DNA, the CDR3 is TGTGCCAGCAGCCCAGACAGATTTTATGGCTACACCCTC. Protein: CASSPDRFYGYTL.

This clonotype rates as medium-sized. The chain couples TRBV4-3 to TRBJ1-1, with D maybe TRBD1 (6 bases). The CDR3 runs 16 residues. The V end lost 0 bases, the J end lost 6 bases, and 17 bases lay between the germline ends. The germline gives CDR1 LGHNA, CDR2 YSLEER. The CDR3 sequence: CASSQDQYRDFAEAFF. CDR3 nucleotides: TGCGCCAGCAGCCAAGACCAGTACAGGGATTTTGCTGAAGCTTTCTTT.